This T cell receptor beta chain is from a study of blood T cells in healthy people across ages. Donors were healthy Caucasian individuals from Russia aged about 6 to 95. Per sample, extraction of total RNA gave at least 6 micrograms in every case. Study-wide points: Naive T cell percentage strongly correlated with TCR beta diversity. Diversity of TCR beta per million T cells declined in a roughly linear way with age.

This clonotype was observed at least ten times. Its antigen remains unknown. The CDR3 is 17 residues long. Germline-derived CDR1 and CDR2 are LGHDT and YNNKEL (reference sequence). The junction had 13 bases not matched to a gene; V was cut back by 6 bases and J by 4 bases. The use of a sample-barcoded 5' primer and a J-beta primer mix characterized a second PCR of roughly 7 to 11 cycles. MiXCR, run by TCRdb on the 5' RACE reads, gives a single entry per CDR3 protein. The sample has fewer than 750,000 distinct CDR3 sequences; 52% are singletons. This sequence was found in a woman of 80 years or more in good health. The gene calls are TRBV3-1 and TRBJ2-1, with TRBD1 identical over 9 bases. The specimen sequenced was blood. In DNA, the CDR3 is TGTGCCAGCAGTTCTCGCCTTCCGGGACAGGGATACAATGAGCAGTTCTTC. This codes for CASSSRLPGQGYNEQFF.